Below, 25 T cell receptor beta chains from the same sample are listed, as sequenced in a study of blood T cell repertoires in COVID-19. Only in-frame clones appear in the TCRdb table, and some are missing; sequencing was by immunoSEQ multiplex PCR. This sample yields roughly 230,000 clones, of which 87% are seen a single time; approximately 7.2% belongs to the top ten. Sequencing was done on a sample of PBMCs or T cells enriched from blood (not recorded which). The origin of the receptors is a man aged 25 to 40 in a cohort exposed to, infected with or recovered from COVID-19 (not recorded which).

The chain carries TRBV5-6 and TRBJ1-4; 9 nucleotides line up with TRBD1. This CDR3 region has 16 residues. V shed 3 bases and J 3 bases; nucleotides not matched to a gene: 6. The germline V gene has CDR1 SGHDT and CDR2 YYEEEE. The CDR3 loop reads CASSYTGGAANEKLFF. DNA for the CDR3: TGTGCCAGCAGCTACACAGGGGGCGCTGCTAATGAAAAACTGTTTTTT.

This sequence joins TRBV28 and TRBJ2-2; possible D gene TRBD1, 5 bases. Germline CDR1 and CDR2: MDHEN and SYDVKM. The CDR3 is made up of 14 amino acids. V was cut by 4 bases and J by 6 bases, with 12 bases left in between. In DNA, the CDR3 is TGTGCCAGCAGTTCCGGACAAGTCCCCGGGGAGCTGTTTTTT. The encoded protein is CASSSGQVPGELFF.

There are a few counts of this clone. This chain uses TRBV25-1 with TRBJ1-1; D remains unclear. Germline-derived CDR1 and CDR2 are MGHDK and SYGVNS. This CDR3 has 12 residues. The V end lost 6 bases, the J end lost 3 bases, and 8 bases lay between the germline ends. The CDR3 spells CASSPVDTEAFF. CDR3 nucleotides: TGTGCCAGCAGCCCAGTGGACACTGAAGCTTTCTTT.

This clone has a handful of counts. The J gene is TRBJ1-1, the V gene TRBV29-1; a weak D match, TRBD1 (6 bases). The CDR3 covers 11 residues. V lost 8 bases and J 2 bases, leaving 9 bases between the germline ends. Germline CDR1 SQVTM, CDR2 ANQGSEA. In DNA form, the CDR3 reads TGCAGCAAGACAGGTAACACTGAAGCTTTCTTT. Its translation is CSKTGNTEAFF.

This clone was seen once. The chain uses TRBV28 and TRBJ2-7; 7 bases are a match to TRBD1. Germline V lookup: CDR1 MDHEN, CDR2 SYDVKM. This CDR3 is 17 amino acids long. V was pared by 6 bases and J by 2 bases, with 16 bases of the junction left unmatched. The CDR3 loop is CASSLQSPFTGAYEQYF. In nucleotides, the CDR3 is TGTGCCAGCAGCCTACAAAGTCCCTTTACAGGGGCCTACGAGCAGTACTTC.

The J gene is TRBJ1-1, the V gene TRBV5-1; no clear D gene. Trimming stripped 4 bases from V and 0 bases from J, with 16 bases between. Germline V CDR1 and CDR2: SGHRS, YFSETQ. This CDR3 has 16 residues. The CDR3: CASSPQKGVLNTEAFF. In DNA, the CDR3 is TGCGCCAGCAGCCCACAGAAGGGAGTCTTGAACACTGAAGCTTTCTTT.

CDR3 amino acids: CASSPYLWRAGTGGNNEQFF. CDR3 in DNA: TGTGCCAGCAGTCCCTACCTATGGCGGGCGGGAACTGGGGGGAACAATGAGCAGTTCTTC. The chain is built from TRBV28 and TRBJ2-1, with a tentative D call TRBD2 (6 bases). Germline V gene data show CDR1 as MDHEN and CDR2 as SYDVKM. Trimming removed 5 bases from V and 5 bases from J, with 31 bases in between. This CDR3 region has 20 residues.

This sequence joins TRBV27 and TRBJ2-7, with TRBD2 matching 8 bases. J gave up 8 bases and V 5 bases, and 5 bases lay outside the gene matches. Germline loops: CDR1 MNHEY, CDR2 SMNVEV (reference sequence). The CDR3 is 12 amino acids. CDR3 DNA: TGTGCCAGCAGTCCCGGGGGGGGACAGCAGTACTTC. Amino acids: CASSPGGGQQYF.

This chain uses TRBV6-6 with TRBJ2-5, with 7 bases fitting TRBD1. The CDR3 consists of 16 residues. Germline V gene lookup returns CDR1 MNHNY and CDR2 SVGAGI (reference sequence). J gave up 5 bases and V 5 bases, and 14 bases lay outside the gene matches. DNA for the CDR3: TGTGCCAGCAGTCTACCAATCAGGGGGATAGGGGAGACCCAGTACTTC. The encoded protein is CASSLPIRGIGETQYF.

This clone was recorded only once. V is TRBV7-9 and J is TRBJ1-1; perhaps TRBD1 as D (6 bases). Trimming pared 2 bases from V and 1 base from J, leaving 11 bases between. This CDR3 region has 15 residues. Germline CDR1 is SEHNR and CDR2 is FQNEAQ (reference sequence). The CDR3 coding sequence is TGTGCCAGCAGCTTACAGGGGACGGGGAACACTGAAGCTTTCTTT. Protein: CASSLQGTGNTEAFF.

DNA of the CDR3: TGTGCCAGCAGTTCCCTAGCGGGAGGGCCGAGGAATGAGCAGTTCTTC. It encodes CASSSLAGGPRNEQFF. The V gene is TRBV27, the J gene TRBJ2-1; 12 nucleotides align to TRBD2. Trimming at V came to 4 bases and at J to 7 bases, leaving 8 bases not matched to a gene. Germline V gene data show CDR1 as MNHEY and CDR2 as SMNVEV (reference sequence). The CDR3 runs to 16 residues.

V usage is TRBV2 and J usage is TRBJ2-2; TRBD1 matches at 9 bases. Per germline, CDR1 SNHLY and CDR2 FYNNEI. This CDR3 has 18 residues. Germline trimming cut 1 base from V and 8 bases from J; bases unmatched to any gene: 14. The CDR3 DNA follows: TGTGCCAGCAGTGAAGGGGTTAGGGGACAGGGTCTTCAGGGGGAGCTGTTTTTT. Translation: CASSEGVRGQGLQGELFF.

The CDR3 loop is CASITTGTYEQYF. In DNA, the CDR3 is TGTGCCAGCATTACGACGGGAACCTACGAGCAGTACTTC. V gene TRBV7-9 combines with J gene TRBJ2-7, with D tentatively TRBD2 (5 bases). The CDR3 runs to 13 residues. Germline-derived CDR1 and CDR2 are SEHNR and FQNEAQ (reference sequence). The V gene lost 7 bases and the J gene lost 2 bases, with 12 bases spanning the gap.

V gene TRBV6-6 combines with J gene TRBJ1-2; weak D call: TRBD1 (6 bases). The CDR3 has 12 residues. Trimming shortened V by 6 bases and J by 7 bases, and 12 bases separated the two germline ends. Germline V gene data show CDR1 as MNHNY and CDR2 as SVGAGI (reference sequence). CDR3 DNA sequence: TGTGCCAGCAGGCCAGGGGACGGTGGCTACACCTTC. Translation gives CASRPGDGGYTF.

The chain joins TRBV11-2 to TRBJ1-1, with TRBD1 identical over 7 bases. Looked up from germline, CDR1 is SGHAT and CDR2 is FQNNGV. With 6 bases clipped from V and 0 bases from J, the junction kept 13 bases outside the gene matches. CDR3 size: 17 residues. CDR3 amino acids: CASRPQGFDTLNTEAFF. The CDR3 coding sequence is TGTGCCAGCAGGCCACAGGGGTTTGACACATTGAACACTGAAGCTTTCTTT.

In this sample, this clone turned up once. The rearrangement links TRBV6-5 to TRBJ2-1; 10 bases are a match to TRBD2. With 7 bases clipped from V and 4 bases from J, the junction kept 4 bases outside the gene matches. Germline V gene data show CDR1 as MNHEY and CDR2 as SVGAGI. CDR3 length: 14 residues. The CDR3, as DNA: TGTGCCAGCACCGTGGGACTAGCGTACAATGAGCAGTTCTTC. As protein: CASTVGLAYNEQFF.

The J gene is TRBJ1-3, the V gene TRBV11-3; 8 nucleotides line up with TRBD1. The CDR3 has 14 residues. Germline V gene lookup returns CDR1 SGHNT and CDR2 YENEEA. The V gene end was trimmed by 4 bases and the J gene end by 4 bases; junction bases not matched to a gene: 3. DNA of the CDR3: TGTGCCAGCAGCTCGACAGGGGACGGAAACACCATATATTTT. It encodes CASSSTGDGNTIYF.

The chain combines TRBV6-5 with TRBJ2-1, with a weak D call TRBD1 (6 bases). Germline V gene sequence: CDR1 MNHEY, CDR2 SVGAGI. Trimming took off 2 bases at V and 8 bases at J, with 13 bases between the two ends. This CDR3 has 14 amino acids. CDR3 sequence reads: CASSYGRGFDEQFF. The CDR3 region has the DNA TGTGCCAGCAGTTACGGCAGGGGTTTTGATGAGCAGTTCTTC.

The chain links TRBV13 to TRBJ2-7, with 13 bases that match TRBD2. The CDR3 consists of 15 residues. Trimming at V came to 5 bases and at J to 5 bases, leaving 6 bases not matched to a gene. Germline-derived CDR1 and CDR2 are PRHDT and FYEKMQ (reference sequence). The CDR3 DNA reads as TGTGCCAGCAGCCGTCGACTAGCGGGAGGCCACGAGCAGTACTTC. This gives the protein CASSRRLAGGHEQYF.

The V call is TRBV11-2, the J call TRBJ2-5, with a tentative D call TRBD2 (5 bases). The germline V and J ends were trimmed by 5 bases and 2 bases, with 12 bases remaining between them. The CDR3 covers 14 residues. Germline V gives CDR1 SGHAT, CDR2 FQNNGV. CDR3 sequence: CASSRGLLQETQYF. The DNA of the CDR3 is TGTGCCAGCAGCCGTGGACTCTTACAAGAGACCCAGTACTTC.

The V and J genes are TRBV9 and TRBJ2-1; 11 positions match TRBD2. Germline lookup yields CDR1 SGDLS and CDR2 YYNGEE. The trim removed 3 bases at V and 6 bases at J, leaving 5 bases unmatched. The CDR3 length is 15 residues. The CDR3 spells CASSGLSGRANEQFF. The CDR3 DNA reads as TGTGCCAGCAGCGGACTTAGCGGGAGGGCCAATGAGCAGTTCTTC.

The genes are TRBV28 and TRBJ1-5; D not certain. CDR1 and CDR2 (germline): MDHEN, SYDVKM. Trimming removed 1 base at V and 0 bases at J, with 7 bases between. CDR3 length: 15 amino acids. CDR3 coding DNA: TGTGCCAGCAGTTTATCTGGGAGTAGCAATCAGCCCCAGCATTTT. Translation: CASSLSGSSNQPQHF.

This clone was recorded a few times. The chain is built from TRBV5-1 and TRBJ2-1, with a weak D call TRBD2 (5 bases). Trimming pared 0 bases from V and 4 bases from J, leaving 11 bases between. The CDR3 runs 15 residues. Germline V gene sequence: CDR1 SGHRS, CDR2 YFSETQ. The CDR3 here is CASSLDGTSYNEQFF. DNA for the CDR3: TGCGCCAGCAGCTTGGATGGCACTAGTTACAATGAGCAGTTCTTC.

This chain links TRBV28 with TRBJ1-6; D perhaps matches TRBD1 (6 bases). Germline CDR1 is MDHEN and CDR2 is SYDVKM. The V and J ends lost 8 bases and 3 bases respectively, with 17 bases between them. The CDR3 spans 16 residues. The CDR3 DNA sequence: TGTGCCAGCGGGCTTCCCGGACAGCACTATAATTCACCCCTCCACTTT. Amino acid sequence: CASGLPGQHYNSPLHF.

V gene TRBV4-2 combines with J gene TRBJ2-7, with a possible D match to TRBD2 (6 bases). The length of the CDR3 is 17 residues. The V end was cut by 1 base, the J end by 3 bases, with 19 bases between. CDR1 is LGHNA and CDR2 is YNFKEQ in the germline V gene. In nucleotides, the CDR3 is TGTGCCAGCAGCCAAGTGGGGGGAAGGGGATTCTACTACGAGCAGTACTTC. Translating it yields CASSQVGGRGFYYEQYF.